This T cell receptor beta chain appears in the sequencing data of a study of T cells after posttransplantation cyclophosphamide. Whole-study findings and limits: After PTCy, TRB diversity resembled that of CNI/methotrexate controls. Skin or GI-infiltrating T cells shared few TRB sequences with blood. Later post-transplant blood repertoires were often dominated by donor CD8+ memory clones.

Germline V gene lookup returns CDR1 SGDLS and CDR2 YYNGEE. The V end lost 3 bases, the J end lost 2 bases, and 15 bases lay between the germline ends. There are 15 residues in the CDR3. Only a few counts were recorded for this clone. Its antigen is not known. Profiling relied on immunoSEQ multiplex PCR, and the TCRdb table lists in-frame clones only, not all of them. The repertoire consists of about 32,000 clones, with about 87% occurring once and the leading ten covering about 15%. Material for sequencing was PBMCs. The V call is TRBV9, the J call TRBJ2-7; D is perhaps TRBD2 (6 bases). This clonotype was obtained from a woman aged 40 to 50 with a blood cancer, CMV-positive, and with a related stem cell donor. The CDR3 loop reads CASSATGSSPYEQYF. CDR3 sequence (DNA): TGTGCCAGCAGCGCCACCGGGAGTTCCCCCTACGAGCAGTACTTC.